The clone carrying this T cell receptor (beta chain) came up many times. The entry originates in a study of regulatory T cells in long-lasting Graves disease. As for time point: newly diagnosed GD, antithyroid drugs for less than 3 months. With RNA extracted from PBMCs as input, the TCR library was made. Germline lookup yields CDR1 SNHLY and CDR2 FYNNEI. With V trimmed by 7 bases and J by 8 bases, 13 bases remained unmatched. CDR3 length: 16 residues. HTBI primers from iRepertoire and Arm-PCR of CDR3 regions yielded the TCR beta libraries. TCRdb recomputed calls from the multiplex PCR reads with MiXCR, one row per CDR3 protein. The data contain about 430,000 distinct CDR3 sequences, approximately 15% of them singletons. The data were also submitted as part of a second study, on T cells in Graves' hyperthyroidism and ophthalmopathy.

The V gene is TRBV2, the J gene TRBJ2-1, with TRBD1 matching over 11 bases. The sequence was collected from a woman between 35 and 50 years old with Graves disease. The sequencing used peripheral blood mononuclear cells (PBMCs), collected at new diagnosis, from a patient treated with antithyroid drugs. CDR3 in DNA: TGTGCCAGCATGGGTGGGAGGGACAGGGGGATGGATGAGCAGTTCTTC. Amino acids: CASMGGRDRGMDEQFF.